This T cell receptor beta chain was observed in a study of blood T cell repertoires in COVID-19. The CDR3 has 16 amino acids. Looked up from germline, CDR1 is SEHNR and CDR2 is FQNEAQ (reference sequence). V trimming: 5 bases; J trimming: 0 bases; junction bases outside the gene matches: 10. Sequencing used immunoSEQ multiplex PCR; TCRdb keeps in-frame clones, though not all of them. The sample contains 60,000 to 80,000 clones, approximately 81% of which appear only once. The sequence came from a woman between 40 and 55 years old with acute COVID-19. This rearrangement joins TRBV7-9 to TRBJ2-7; 7 nucleotides match TRBD2. The sample comprised PBMCs or T cells enriched from blood (not recorded which). CDR3 DNA sequence: TGTGCCAGCAGCCCGGGGGGACCAAAGCTCTCCTACGAGCAGTACTTC. Translated: CASSPGGPKLSYEQYF.